This note documents a single T cell receptor beta chain sequence. The record originates from a study of shared clonotypes between healthy human individuals. Germline V gene data show CDR1 as LNHDA and CDR2 as SQIVND (reference sequence). The ends lost 5 bases at V and 4 bases at J; junction bases unmatched: 7. This CDR3 is built from 14 residues. Measured with immunoSEQ multiplex PCR; TCRdb has only the in-frame clones, and not every one. The sample carries 550,000 to 800,000 clones, roughly 87% recorded once. The sequencing input was memory CD8+ T cells from PBMCs. Subset in this sample: CD45RO+ cells pooled with CCR7-negative TemRA cells. The sequence was collected from a man between 18 and 35 years old in good health. Some clones in this sample may be carry-over from other donors' samples. The V call is TRBV19, the J call TRBJ2-7; 8 positions match TRBD2. CDR3 DNA: TGTGCCAGTAGTTTCAGGACTAGCTCTTACGAGCAGTACTTC. Translated: CASSFRTSSYEQYF.